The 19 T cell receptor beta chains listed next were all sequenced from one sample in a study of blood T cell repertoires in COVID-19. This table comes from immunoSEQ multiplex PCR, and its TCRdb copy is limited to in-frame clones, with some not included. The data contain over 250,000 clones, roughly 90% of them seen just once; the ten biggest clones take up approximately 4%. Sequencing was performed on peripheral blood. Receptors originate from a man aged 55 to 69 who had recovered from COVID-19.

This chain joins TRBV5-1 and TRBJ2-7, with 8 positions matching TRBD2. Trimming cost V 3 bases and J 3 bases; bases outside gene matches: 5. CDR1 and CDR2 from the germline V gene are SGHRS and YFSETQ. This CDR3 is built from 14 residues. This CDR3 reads CASSSTSGSYEQYF. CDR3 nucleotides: TGCGCCAGCAGCTCTACTAGCGGAAGCTACGAGCAGTACTTC.

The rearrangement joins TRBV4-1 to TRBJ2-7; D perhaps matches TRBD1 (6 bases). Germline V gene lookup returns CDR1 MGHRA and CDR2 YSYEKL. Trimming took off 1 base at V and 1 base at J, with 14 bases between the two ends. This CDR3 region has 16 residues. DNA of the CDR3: TGCGCCAGCAGCCAAGGTCCGGGACACACGTCCTACGAGCAGTACTTC. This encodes CASSQGPGHTSYEQYF.

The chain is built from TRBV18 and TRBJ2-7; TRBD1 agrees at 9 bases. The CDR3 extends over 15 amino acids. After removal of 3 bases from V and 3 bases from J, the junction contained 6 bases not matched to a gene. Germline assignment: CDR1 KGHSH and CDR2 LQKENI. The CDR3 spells CASSPDRGSRYEQYF. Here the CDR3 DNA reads TGTGCCAGCTCACCTGACAGGGGGTCGCGCTACGAGCAGTACTTC.

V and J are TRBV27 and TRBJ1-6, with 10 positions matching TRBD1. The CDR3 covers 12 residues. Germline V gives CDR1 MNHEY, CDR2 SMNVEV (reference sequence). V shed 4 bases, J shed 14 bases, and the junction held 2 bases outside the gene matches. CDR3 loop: CASSSGQGTLHF. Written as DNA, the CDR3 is TGTGCCAGCAGTTCGGGACAGGGGACCCTCCACTTT.

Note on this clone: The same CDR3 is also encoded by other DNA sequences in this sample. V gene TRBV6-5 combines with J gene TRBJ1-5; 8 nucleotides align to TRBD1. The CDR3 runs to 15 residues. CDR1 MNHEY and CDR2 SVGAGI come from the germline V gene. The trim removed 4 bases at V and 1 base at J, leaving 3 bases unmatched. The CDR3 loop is CASSLDRVSNQPQHF. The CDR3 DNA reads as TGTGCCAGCAGTTTGGACAGGGTAAGCAATCAGCCCCAGCATTTT.

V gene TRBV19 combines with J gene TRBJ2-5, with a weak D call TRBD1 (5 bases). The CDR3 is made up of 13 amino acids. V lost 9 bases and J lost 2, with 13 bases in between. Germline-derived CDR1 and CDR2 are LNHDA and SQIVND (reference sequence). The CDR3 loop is CASGSGNQETQYF. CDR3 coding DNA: TGTGCCAGCGGCTCAGGGAATCAAGAGACCCAGTACTTC.

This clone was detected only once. CDR3 DNA sequence: TGTGCCAGCAGCGAGGCGGACGGGGTCTACAATGAGCAGTTCTTC. Encoded protein: CASSEADGVYNEQFF. This sequence joins TRBV9 and TRBJ2-1; D may be TRBD2 (5 bases). The CDR3 sequence is 15 residues long. Trimming took off 3 bases at V and 3 bases at J, with 13 bases between the two ends. Germline V gene lookup returns CDR1 SGDLS and CDR2 YYNGEE.

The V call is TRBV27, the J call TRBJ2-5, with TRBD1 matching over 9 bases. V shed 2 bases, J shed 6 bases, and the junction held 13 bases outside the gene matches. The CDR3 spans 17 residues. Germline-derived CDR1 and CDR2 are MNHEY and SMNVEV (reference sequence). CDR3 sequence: CASSLPPRDRVVKTQYF. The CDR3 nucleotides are TGTGCCAGCAGTTTACCCCCCCGGGACAGGGTTGTAAAGACCCAGTACTTC.

DNA of the CDR3: TGTGCCAGCTTCACGGCGAAGAGGAATGAGCAGTTCTTC. Encoded protein: CASFTAKRNEQFF. The chain recombines TRBV7-8 with TRBJ2-1; no clear D. The CDR3 sequence is 13 residues long. V dropped 8 bases and J dropped 7 bases, with 15 bases sitting between them. Per germline, CDR1 SGHVS and CDR2 FQNEAQ. The full variable domain, rest sourced from reference TRBV7-8 and TRBJ2-1, is GAGVSQSPRYKVAKRGQDVALRCDPISGHVSLFWYQQALGQGPEFLTYFQNEAQLDKSGLPSDRFFAERPEGSVSTLKIQRTQQEDSAVYLCASFTAKRNEQFFGPGTRLTVL.

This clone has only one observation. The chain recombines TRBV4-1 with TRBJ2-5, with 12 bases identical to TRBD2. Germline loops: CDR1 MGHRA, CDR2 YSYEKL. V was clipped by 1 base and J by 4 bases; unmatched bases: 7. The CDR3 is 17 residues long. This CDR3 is CASSQALAGGPRETQYF. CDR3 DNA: TGCGCCAGCAGCCAAGCTCTAGCGGGGGGGCCTCGAGAGACCCAGTACTTC.

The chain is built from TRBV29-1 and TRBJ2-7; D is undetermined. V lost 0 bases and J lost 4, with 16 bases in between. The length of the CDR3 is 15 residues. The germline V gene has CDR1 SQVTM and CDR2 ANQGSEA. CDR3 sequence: CSVEDASQVGYEQYF. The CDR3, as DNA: TGCAGCGTTGAAGATGCTTCGCAGGTTGGGTACGAGCAGTACTTC.

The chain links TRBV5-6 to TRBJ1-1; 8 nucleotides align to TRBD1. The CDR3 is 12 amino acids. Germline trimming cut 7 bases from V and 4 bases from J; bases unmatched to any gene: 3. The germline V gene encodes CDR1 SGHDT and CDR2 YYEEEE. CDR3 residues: CASRQGSTEAFF. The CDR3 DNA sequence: TGTGCCAGCCGACAGGGGTCCACTGAAGCTTTCTTT.

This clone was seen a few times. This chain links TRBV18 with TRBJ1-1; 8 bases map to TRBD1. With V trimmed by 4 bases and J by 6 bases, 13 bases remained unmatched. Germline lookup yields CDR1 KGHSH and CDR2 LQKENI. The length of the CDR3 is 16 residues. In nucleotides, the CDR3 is TGTGCCAGCTCACGACAGGGGCGCCGGGATAGCGCTGAAGCTTTCTTT. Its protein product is CASSRQGRRDSAEAFF.

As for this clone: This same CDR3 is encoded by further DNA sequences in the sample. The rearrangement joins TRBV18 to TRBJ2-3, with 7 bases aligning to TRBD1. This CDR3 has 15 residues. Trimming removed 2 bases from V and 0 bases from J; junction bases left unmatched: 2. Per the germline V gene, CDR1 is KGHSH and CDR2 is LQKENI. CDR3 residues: CASSPTGVSTDTQYF. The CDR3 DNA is TGTGCCAGCTCACCAACAGGGGTTAGCACAGATACGCAGTATTTT.

CDR3 sequence: CAGERTKNEKLFF. The DNA for the CDR3 is TGTGCCGGTGAACGGACTAAGAATGAAAAACTGTTTTTT. This chain uses TRBV2 with TRBJ1-4; D is ambiguous. The germline V gene encodes CDR1 SNHLY and CDR2 FYNNEI. The CDR3 extends over 13 amino acids. The V gene lost 11 bases and the J gene lost 5 bases, with 15 bases spanning the gap. The full variable domain, completed using reference TRBV2 and TRBJ1-4, is EPEVTQTPSHQVTQMGQEVILRCVPISNHLYFYWYRQILGQKVEFLVSFYNNEISEKSEIFDDQFSVERPDGSNFTLKIRSTKLEDSAMYFCAGERTKNEKLFFGSGTQLSVL.

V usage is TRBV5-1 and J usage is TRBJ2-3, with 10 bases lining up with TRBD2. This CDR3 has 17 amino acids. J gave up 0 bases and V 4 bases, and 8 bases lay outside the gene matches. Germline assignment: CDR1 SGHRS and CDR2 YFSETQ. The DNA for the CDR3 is TGCGCCAGCAGCGCCGCCTCTAGCGGGGGTAGCACAGATACGCAGTATTTT. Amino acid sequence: CASSAASSGGSTDTQYF.

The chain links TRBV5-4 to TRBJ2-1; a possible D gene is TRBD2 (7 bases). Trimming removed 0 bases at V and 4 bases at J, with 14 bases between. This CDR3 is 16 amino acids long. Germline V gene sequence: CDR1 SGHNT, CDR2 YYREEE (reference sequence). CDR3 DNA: TGTGCCAGCAGCTTGGCCGGCGGGGGCCAATACAATGAGCAGTTCTTC. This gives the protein CASSLAGGGQYNEQFF.

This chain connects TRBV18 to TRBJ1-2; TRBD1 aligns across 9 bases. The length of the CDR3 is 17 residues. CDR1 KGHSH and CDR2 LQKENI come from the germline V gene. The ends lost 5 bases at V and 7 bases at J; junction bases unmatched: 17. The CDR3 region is CASSDLSGTGPDGGYTF. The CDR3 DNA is TGTGCCAGCTCAGACCTCTCCGGGACAGGGCCCGATGGTGGCTACACCTTC.

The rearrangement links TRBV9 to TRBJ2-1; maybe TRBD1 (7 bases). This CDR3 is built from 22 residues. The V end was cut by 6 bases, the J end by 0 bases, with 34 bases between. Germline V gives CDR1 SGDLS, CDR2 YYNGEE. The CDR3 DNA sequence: TGTGCCAGCACCCTCGGCCCGAGCCCCCGCCCAGGGGGGACCCACTCCTACAATGAGCAGTTCTTC. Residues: CASTLGPSPRPGGTHSYNEQFF.